These 19 T cell receptor beta chains share one sample of origin, sequenced in a study of CD8 T cells in Susac syndrome. A quantity of about 0.5 to 1 ug RNA underwent reverse transcription using random hexamers. One entry per CDR3 protein, called by TCRdb with MiXCR from the immunoSEQ multiplex PCR reads. The data show about 180,000 distinct CDR3 sequences, roughly 95% seen once. Specimen: CD8+ T cells from PBMCs. The receptors here all came from a human donor with multiple sclerosis.

This sequence joins TRBV3-1 and TRBJ2-7, with D perhaps being TRBD1 or TRBD2 (6 bases each). The CDR3 has 17 residues. Trimming pared 0 bases from V and 2 bases from J, leaving 17 bases between. Germline lookup yields CDR1 LGHDT and CDR2 YNNKEL (reference sequence). CDR3: CASSQDRPRGHPYEQYF. CDR3 in DNA: TGTGCCAGCAGCCAAGATCGCCCGCGGGGACACCCCTACGAGCAGTACTTC.

The chain joins TRBV5-1 to TRBJ2-6; no reliable D call. The CDR3 has 14 amino acids. The germline V gene has CDR1 SGHRS and CDR2 YFSETQ. V lost 0 bases and J 1 base, leaving 2 bases between the germline ends. In nucleotides, the CDR3 is TGCGCCAGCAGCTTGGTGTCTGGGGCCAACGTCCTGACTTTC. Translated, it gives CASSLVSGANVLTF.

This clonotype was seen once. The CDR3 here is CASGLVHQETQYF. Written as DNA, the CDR3 is TGTGCTAGTGGTTTAGTGCATCAAGAGACCCAGTACTTC. The rearrangement joins TRBV12-5 to TRBJ2-5, with D hard to call. CDR1 is LGHNT and CDR2 is FRNRAP in the germline V gene. The CDR3 has 13 amino acids. Deletions cut 3 bases from V and 2 bases from J, with 7 bases between.

The chain uses TRBV5-1 and TRBJ2-5, with D perhaps TRBD1 (5 bases). The V and J ends lost 3 bases and 7 bases respectively, with 19 bases between them. This CDR3 has 15 amino acids. Per germline, CDR1 SGHRS and CDR2 YFSETQ. Here the CDR3 DNA reads TGCGCCAGCAGCTATGACAGTTTCCAAGAAGGGACCCAGTACTTC. As protein: CASSYDSFQEGTQYF.

J is TRBJ2-3 and V is TRBV15, with D possibly TRBD1 on 5 matching bases. V was clipped by 8 bases and J by 6 bases, with 21 bases between them. CDR1 is LNHNV and CDR2 is YYDKDF in the germline V gene (reference sequence). There are 15 residues in the CDR3. As DNA, the CDR3 is TGTGCCACCCAAGGGGAAAGGGCTTTTATGGATACGCAGTATTTT. It encodes CATQGERAFMDTQYF.

The chain links TRBV29-1 to TRBJ1-1, with unresolved D. This CDR3 is 13 amino acids long. Trimming shortened V by 3 bases and J by 1 base, and 9 bases separated the two germline ends. Germline V CDR1 and CDR2: SQVTM, ANQGSEA. The CDR3 protein is CSVDEGENTEAFF. As DNA, the CDR3 is TGCAGCGTTGATGAGGGAGAGAACACTGAAGCTTTCTTT.

The genes are TRBV28 and TRBJ2-1, with 8 bases lining up with TRBD1. V lost 2 bases to trimming and J lost 4 bases; unmatched junction nucleotides: 4. Germline loops: CDR1 MDHEN, CDR2 SYDVKM. The CDR3 sequence is 15 residues long. For the CDR3, the DNA is TGTGCCAGCAGTTTAGGGGGACAGGCATACAATGAGCAGTTCTTC. This translates into CASSLGGQAYNEQFF.

CDR3 residues: CASSPSRGPYQPQHF. Here the CDR3 DNA reads TGTGCCAGCAGTCCGAGCAGGGGCCCATATCAGCCCCAGCATTTT. This sequence joins TRBV7-8 and TRBJ1-5; D possibly corresponds to TRBD1 (6 bases). There are 15 residues in the CDR3. Per germline, CDR1 SGHVS and CDR2 FQNEAQ. Trimming left V 6 bases short and J 5 bases short, with 17 bases between.

This rearrangement joins TRBV2 to TRBJ2-4; D call uncertain. The length of the CDR3 is 12 residues. V was pared by 4 bases and J by 11 bases, with 12 bases between. Germline lookup yields CDR1 SNHLY and CDR2 FYNNEI. CDR3 loop: CASSGSPSFQYF. The CDR3 DNA reads as TGTGCCAGCAGTGGATCACCGTCCTTTCAGTACTTC.

The V gene is TRBV10-2, the J gene TRBJ1-1; tentative D call: TRBD1 (6 bases). Trimming removed 0 bases at V and 1 base at J, with 6 bases between. Germline assignment: CDR1 WSHSY and CDR2 SAAADI. There are 14 residues in the CDR3. The CDR3: CASSESTGNTEAFF. CDR3 nucleotides: TGCGCCAGCAGTGAGTCGACAGGGAACACTGAAGCTTTCTTT.

The chain joins TRBV27 to TRBJ1-2; D might be TRBD1 (5 bases). CDR3 length equals 13 residues. Looked up from germline, CDR1 is MNHEY and CDR2 is SMNVEV (reference sequence). V lost 8 bases and J 3 bases, leaving 13 bases between the germline ends. The CDR3, as DNA: TGTGCCAGCGCTCCGGAGGGGTACTATGGCTACACCTTC. It encodes CASAPEGYYGYTF.

The chain combines TRBV30 with TRBJ2-7; D may correspond to TRBD1 or TRBD2 (5 bases each). Germline V gene data show CDR1 as GTSNPN and CDR2 as SVGIG (reference sequence). The V end was cut by 2 bases, the J end by 2 bases, with 7 bases between. The CDR3 has 12 residues. The CDR3 region is CAWSQGAYEQYF. The CDR3 region has the DNA TGTGCCTGGAGTCAGGGAGCCTACGAGCAGTACTTC.

The chain has TRBV19 and TRBJ2-1; D unclear. This CDR3 contains 12 residues. Germline V gene data show CDR1 as LNHDA and CDR2 as SQIVND (reference sequence). Trimming pared 1 base from V and 6 bases from J, leaving 4 bases between. CDR3 loop: CASSIAGNEQFF. For the CDR3, the DNA is TGTGCCAGTAGTATAGCGGGCAATGAGCAGTTCTTC.

The chain uses TRBV29-1 and TRBJ2-5, with a possible D match to TRBD1 (6 bases). The CDR3 consists of 15 residues. The ends were cut back, 4 bases at V and 3 bases at J, with 18 bases in the middle. CDR1 and CDR2 (germline): SQVTM, ANQGSEA. CDR3 in DNA: TGCAGCGTTGCATTTGGCTTAGAGGGGGAAGAGACCCAGTACTTC. It codes for CSVAFGLEGEETQYF.

This clonotype occurred once. The rearrangement uses TRBV27 and TRBJ2-7, with D perhaps matching TRBD2 (5 bases). Trimming pared 8 bases from V and 5 bases from J, leaving 10 bases between. The CDR3 loop spans 11 amino acids. From germline, CDR1 is MNHEY and CDR2 SMNVEV (reference sequence). CDR3 nucleotide sequence: TGTGCCAGCTACCGGGGTAACGAGCAGTACTTC. As protein: CASYRGNEQYF.

V usage is TRBV23-1 and J usage is TRBJ2-2, with D possibly matching TRBD1 (5 bases). TRBV23-1 is assigned to the ORF class and has an uncertain function. V lost 2 bases to trimming and J lost 0 bases, with 7 bases between them. The CDR3 spans 15 residues. CDR3 bases: TGCGCCAGCAGTCAAAGGGGCGCGAACACCGGGGAGCTGTTTTTT. This sequence encodes CASSQRGANTGELFF.

V gene TRBV20-1 combines with J gene TRBJ2-7, with D tentatively TRBD2 (6 bases). Between the trimmed V and J ends, which lost 5 bases and 5 bases, there was a span of 19 bases. From germline, CDR1 is DFQATT and CDR2 SNEGSKA (reference sequence). This CDR3 has 14 residues. CDR3 residues: CSALGRQGLNEQYF. DNA of the CDR3: TGCAGTGCTTTGGGGAGGCAGGGCCTTAACGAGCAGTACTTC.

CDR3 DNA sequence: TGTGCCAGCAGACCCGGTCTTTTGGTCGAGCAGTACTTC. Translating gives CASRPGLLVEQYF. The chain carries TRBV2 and TRBJ2-7; D is ambiguous. The CDR3 contains 13 residues. The V end was cut by 6 bases, the J end by 6 bases, with 15 bases between. Germline-derived CDR1 and CDR2 are SNHLY and FYNNEI.

The chain links TRBV20-1 to TRBJ1-1; no firm D call. Trimming shortened V by 5 bases and J by 3 bases, and 16 bases separated the two germline ends. Germline lookup yields CDR1 DFQATT and CDR2 SNEGSKA (reference sequence). This CDR3 is built from 14 residues. This chain's CDR3 is CSALGLRADTEAFF. In DNA form, the CDR3 reads TGCAGTGCTTTGGGGTTACGGGCGGACACTGAAGCTTTCTTT.